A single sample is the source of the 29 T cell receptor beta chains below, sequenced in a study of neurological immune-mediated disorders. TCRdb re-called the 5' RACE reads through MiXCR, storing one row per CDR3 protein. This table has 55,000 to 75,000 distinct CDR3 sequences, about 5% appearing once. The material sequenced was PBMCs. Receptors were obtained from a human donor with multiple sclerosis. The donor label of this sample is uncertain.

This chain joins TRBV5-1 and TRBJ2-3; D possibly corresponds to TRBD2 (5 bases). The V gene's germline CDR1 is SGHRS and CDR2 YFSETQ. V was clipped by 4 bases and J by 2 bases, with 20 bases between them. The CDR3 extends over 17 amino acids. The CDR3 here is CASSILGLLSITDTQYF. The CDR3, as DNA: TGCGCCAGCAGCATTCTCGGACTGCTTTCGATCACAGATACGCAGTATTTT.

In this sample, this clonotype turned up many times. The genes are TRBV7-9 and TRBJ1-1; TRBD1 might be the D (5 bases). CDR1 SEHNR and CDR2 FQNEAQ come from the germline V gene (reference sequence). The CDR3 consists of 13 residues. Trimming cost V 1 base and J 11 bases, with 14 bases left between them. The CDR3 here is CASSLENRRRAFF. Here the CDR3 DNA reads TGTGCCAGCAGCTTAGAAAACAGGAGAAGGGCTTTCTTT.

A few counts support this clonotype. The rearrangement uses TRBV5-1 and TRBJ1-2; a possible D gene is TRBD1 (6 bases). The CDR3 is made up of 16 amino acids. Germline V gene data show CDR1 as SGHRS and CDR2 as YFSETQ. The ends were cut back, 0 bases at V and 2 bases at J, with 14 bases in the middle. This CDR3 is CASSLVGGGANYGYTF. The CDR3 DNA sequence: TGCGCCAGCAGCTTGGTCGGAGGGGGGGCCAACTATGGCTACACCTTC.

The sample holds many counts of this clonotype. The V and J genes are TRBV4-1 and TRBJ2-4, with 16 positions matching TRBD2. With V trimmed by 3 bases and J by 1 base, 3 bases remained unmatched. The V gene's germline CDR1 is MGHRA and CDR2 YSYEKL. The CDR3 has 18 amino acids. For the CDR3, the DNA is TGCGCCAGCAGCCAGGGACTAGCGGGGGGGCAGGCCAAAAACATTCAGTACTTC. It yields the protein CASSQGLAGGQAKNIQYF.

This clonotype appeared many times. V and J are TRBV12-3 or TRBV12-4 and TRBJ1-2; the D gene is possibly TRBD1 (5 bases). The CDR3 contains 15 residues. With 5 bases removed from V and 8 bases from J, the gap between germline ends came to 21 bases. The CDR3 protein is CASSDRTGRYDGYTF. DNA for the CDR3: TGTGCCAGCAGTGATCGGACGGGGCGCTACGACGGCTACACCTTC.

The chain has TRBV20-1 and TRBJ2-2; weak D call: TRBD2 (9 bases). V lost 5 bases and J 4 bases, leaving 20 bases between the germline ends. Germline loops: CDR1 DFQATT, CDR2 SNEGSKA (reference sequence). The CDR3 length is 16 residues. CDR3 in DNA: TGCAGTGCTGGGGGACTAGCAGGGGGCAGCACCGGGGAGCTGTTTTTT. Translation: CSAGGLAGGSTGELFF.

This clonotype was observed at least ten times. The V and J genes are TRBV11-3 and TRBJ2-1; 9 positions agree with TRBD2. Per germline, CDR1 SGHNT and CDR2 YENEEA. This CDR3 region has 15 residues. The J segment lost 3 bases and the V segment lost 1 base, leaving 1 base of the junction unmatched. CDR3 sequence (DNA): TGTGCCAGCAGCTTAGCACTAGCGGGCTACAATGAGCAGTTCTTC. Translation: CASSLALAGYNEQFF.

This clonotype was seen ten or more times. CDR3 in amino acids: CATLALDRGSGNTIYF. The CDR3 DNA follows: TGCGCCACCCTCGCGCTTGACAGGGGCTCTGGAAACACCATATATTTT. The chain is built from TRBV5-1 and TRBJ1-3; 8 bases map to TRBD1. Germline V lookup: CDR1 SGHRS, CDR2 YFSETQ. V shed 9 bases, J shed 0 bases, and the junction held 11 bases outside the gene matches. CDR3 size: 16 residues.

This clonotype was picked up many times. The CDR3 loop reads CASSPHPYEQYF. The CDR3 DNA reads TGTGCCAGCTCACCACATCCCTACGAGCAGTACTTC. The chain is built from TRBV18 and TRBJ2-7; D ambiguous. The ends were cut back, 1 base at V and 2 bases at J, with 3 bases in the middle. CDR1 is KGHSH and CDR2 is LQKENI in the germline V gene. The CDR3 has 12 amino acids.

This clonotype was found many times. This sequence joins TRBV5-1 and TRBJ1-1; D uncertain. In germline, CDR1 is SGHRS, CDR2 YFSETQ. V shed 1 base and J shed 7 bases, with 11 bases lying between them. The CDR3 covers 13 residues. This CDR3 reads CASSLIPSGEAFF. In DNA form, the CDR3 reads TGCGCCAGCAGCTTGATCCCGTCAGGTGAAGCTTTCTTT.

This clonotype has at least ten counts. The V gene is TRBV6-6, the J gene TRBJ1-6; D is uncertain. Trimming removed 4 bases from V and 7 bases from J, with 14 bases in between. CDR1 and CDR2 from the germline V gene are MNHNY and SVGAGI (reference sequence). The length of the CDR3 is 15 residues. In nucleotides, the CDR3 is TGTGCCAGCAGTTCCATACAGTGGGTGAATTCACCCCTCCACTTT. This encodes CASSSIQWVNSPLHF.

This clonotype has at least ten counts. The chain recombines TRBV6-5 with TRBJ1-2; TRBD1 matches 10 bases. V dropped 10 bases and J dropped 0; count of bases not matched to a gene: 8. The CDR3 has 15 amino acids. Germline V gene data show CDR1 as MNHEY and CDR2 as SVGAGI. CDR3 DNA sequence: TGTGCCACACGGGACAGGGGCCGACCTAACTATGGCTACACCTTC. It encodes CATRDRGRPNYGYTF.

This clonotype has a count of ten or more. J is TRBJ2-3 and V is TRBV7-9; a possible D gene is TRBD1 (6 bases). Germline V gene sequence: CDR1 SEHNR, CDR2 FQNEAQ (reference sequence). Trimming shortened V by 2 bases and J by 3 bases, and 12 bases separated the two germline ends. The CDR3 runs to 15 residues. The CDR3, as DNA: TGTGCCAGCAGCTTAAGAGGGGGATTGACAGATACGCAGTATTTT. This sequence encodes CASSLRGGLTDTQYF.

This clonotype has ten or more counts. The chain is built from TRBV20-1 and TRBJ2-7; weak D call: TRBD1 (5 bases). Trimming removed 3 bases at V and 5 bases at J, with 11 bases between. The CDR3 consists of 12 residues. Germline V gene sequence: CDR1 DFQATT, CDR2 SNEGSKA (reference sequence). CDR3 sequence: CSASAGPHEQYF. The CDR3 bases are TGCAGTGCTAGCGCAGGGCCCCACGAGCAGTACTTC.

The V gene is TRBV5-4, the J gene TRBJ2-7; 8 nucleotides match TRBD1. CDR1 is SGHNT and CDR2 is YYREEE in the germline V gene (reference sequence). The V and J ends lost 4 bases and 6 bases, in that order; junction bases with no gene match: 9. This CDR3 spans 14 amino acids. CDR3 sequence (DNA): TGTGCCAGCAGCAGACGGACAGGGTTGCTCGAGCAGTACTTC. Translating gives CASSRRTGLLEQYF. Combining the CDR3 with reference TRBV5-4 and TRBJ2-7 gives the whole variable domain ETGVTQSPTHLIKTRGQQVTLRCSSQSGHNTVSWYQQALGQGPQFIFQYYREEENGRGNFPPRFSGLQFPNYSSELNVNALELDDSALYLCASSRRTGLLEQYFGPGTRLTVT.

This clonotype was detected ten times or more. This CDR3 reads CSAMRGGEIDTQYF. In DNA, the CDR3 is TGCAGTGCTATGCGGGGGGGCGAAATAGATACGCAGTATTTT. The chain combines TRBV20-1 with TRBJ2-3; 9 bases align to TRBD2. In germline, CDR1 is DFQATT, CDR2 SNEGSKA (reference sequence). V shed 4 bases and J 5 bases; nucleotides not matched to a gene: 7. This CDR3 is built from 14 residues.

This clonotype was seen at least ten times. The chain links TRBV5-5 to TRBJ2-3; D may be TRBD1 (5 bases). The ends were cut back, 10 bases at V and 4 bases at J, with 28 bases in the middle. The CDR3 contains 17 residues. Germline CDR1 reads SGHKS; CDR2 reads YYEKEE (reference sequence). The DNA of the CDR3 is TGTGCCGGATCCGAAAGGATCCAAGCAGGGCGCGCAGATACGCAGTATTTT. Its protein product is CAGSERIQAGRADTQYF.

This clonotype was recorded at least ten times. In DNA, the CDR3 is TGTGCCAGCAGCTTAGCCGGGGGATCGAACACCGGGGAGCTGTTTTTT. It is translated as CASSLAGGSNTGELFF. The chain has TRBV11-2 and TRBJ2-2; TRBD2 might be the D (6 bases). The length of the CDR3 is 16 residues. V was clipped by 1 base and J by 0 bases, with 9 bases between them. The germline CDR1 and CDR2 sequences are SGHAT and FQNNGV.

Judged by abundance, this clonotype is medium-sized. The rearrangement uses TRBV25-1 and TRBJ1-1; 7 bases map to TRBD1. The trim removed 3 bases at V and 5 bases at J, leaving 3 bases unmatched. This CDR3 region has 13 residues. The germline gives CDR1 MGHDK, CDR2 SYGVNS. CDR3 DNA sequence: TGTGCCAGCAGTGAGACAGGGAGTACTGAAGCTTTCTTT. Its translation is CASSETGSTEAFF.

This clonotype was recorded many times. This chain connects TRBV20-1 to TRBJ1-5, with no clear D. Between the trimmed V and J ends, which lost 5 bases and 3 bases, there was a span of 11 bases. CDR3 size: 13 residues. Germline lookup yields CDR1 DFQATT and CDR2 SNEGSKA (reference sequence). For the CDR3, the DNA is TGCAGTGCTTCTGGACTGACCAATCAGCCCCAGCATTTT. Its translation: CSASGLTNQPQHF.

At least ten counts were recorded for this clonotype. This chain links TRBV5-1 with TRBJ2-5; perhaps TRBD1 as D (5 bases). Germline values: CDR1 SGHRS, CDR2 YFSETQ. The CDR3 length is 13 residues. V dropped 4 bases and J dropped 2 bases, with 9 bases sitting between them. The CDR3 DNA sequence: TGCGCCAGCAGCCCAGGGCATCAAGAGACCCAGTACTTC. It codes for CASSPGHQETQYF.

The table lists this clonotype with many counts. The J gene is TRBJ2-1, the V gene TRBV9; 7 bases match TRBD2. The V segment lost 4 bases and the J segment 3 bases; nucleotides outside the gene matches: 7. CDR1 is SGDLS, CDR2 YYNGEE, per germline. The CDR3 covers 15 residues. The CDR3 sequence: CASSHSGVNYNEQFF. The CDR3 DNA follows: TGTGCCAGCAGCCACAGCGGGGTGAACTACAATGAGCAGTTCTTC.

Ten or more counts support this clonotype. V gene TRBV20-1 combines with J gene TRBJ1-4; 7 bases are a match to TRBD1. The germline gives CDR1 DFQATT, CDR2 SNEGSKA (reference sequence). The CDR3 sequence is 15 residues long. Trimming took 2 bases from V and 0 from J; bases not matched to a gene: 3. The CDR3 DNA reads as TGCAGTGCTAGAAACCAGGGGGCAACTAATGAAAAACTGTTTTTT. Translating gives CSARNQGATNEKLFF.

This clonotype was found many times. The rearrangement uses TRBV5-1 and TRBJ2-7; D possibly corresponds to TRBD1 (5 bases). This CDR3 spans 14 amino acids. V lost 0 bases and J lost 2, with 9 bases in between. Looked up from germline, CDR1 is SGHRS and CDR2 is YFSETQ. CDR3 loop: CASSLDPGTYEQYF. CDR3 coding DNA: TGCGCCAGCAGCTTGGATCCAGGGACCTACGAGCAGTACTTC. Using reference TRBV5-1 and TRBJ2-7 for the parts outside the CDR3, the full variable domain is KAGVTQTPRYLIKTRGQQVTLSCSPISGHRSVSWYQQTPGQGLQFLFEYFSETQRNKGNFPGRFSGRQFSNSRSEMNVSTLELGDSALYLCASSLDPGTYEQYFGPGTRLTVT.

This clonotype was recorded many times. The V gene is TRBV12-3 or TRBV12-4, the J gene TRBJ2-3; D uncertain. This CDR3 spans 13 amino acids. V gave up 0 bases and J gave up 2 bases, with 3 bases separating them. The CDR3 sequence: CASSLADTDTQYF. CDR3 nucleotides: TGTGCCAGCAGTTTAGCGGACACAGATACGCAGTATTTT.

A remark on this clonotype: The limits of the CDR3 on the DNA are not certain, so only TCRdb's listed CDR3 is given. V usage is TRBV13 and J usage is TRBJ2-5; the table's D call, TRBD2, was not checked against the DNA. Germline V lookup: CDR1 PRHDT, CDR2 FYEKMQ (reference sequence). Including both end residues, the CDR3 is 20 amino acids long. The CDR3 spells CASSFYICSARVDHEETQYF.

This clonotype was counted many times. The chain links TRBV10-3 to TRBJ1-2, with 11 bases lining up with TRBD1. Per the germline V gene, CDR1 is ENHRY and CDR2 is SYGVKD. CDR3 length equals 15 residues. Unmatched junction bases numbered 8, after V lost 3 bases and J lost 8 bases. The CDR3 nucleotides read TGTGCCATCAGTGATACCCGGGACAGGGGGGGAGGCTACACCTTC. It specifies CAISDTRDRGGGYTF.

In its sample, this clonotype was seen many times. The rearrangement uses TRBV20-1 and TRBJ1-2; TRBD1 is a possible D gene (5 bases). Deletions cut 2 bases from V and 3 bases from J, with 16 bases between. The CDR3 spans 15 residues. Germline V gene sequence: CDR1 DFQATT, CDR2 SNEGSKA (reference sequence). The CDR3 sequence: CSARPIREGDYGYTF. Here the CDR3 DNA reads TGCAGTGCTAGACCGATCAGGGAAGGGGACTATGGCTACACCTTC.

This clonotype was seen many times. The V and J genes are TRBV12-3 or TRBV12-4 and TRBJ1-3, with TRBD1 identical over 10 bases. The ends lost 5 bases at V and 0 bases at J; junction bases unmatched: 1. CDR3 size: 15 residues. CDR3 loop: CASSRQGASGNTIYF. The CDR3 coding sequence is TGTGCCAGCAGTCGACAGGGGGCCTCTGGAAACACCATATATTTT.